This T cell receptor beta chain was sequenced in a study of PD-1 blockade in mismatch repair-deficient tumors. Study results and limitations: Tumor-resident clones, often undetectable pretreatment in blood, expanded then contracted after pembrolizumab.

The method was immunoSEQ multiplex PCR; TCRdb's version includes in-frame clones alone and lacks a portion of them. The sample lists some 130,000 clones, 88% occurring once. This clone was picked up one time. What it binds is unknown. This receptor was obtained from an adult with mismatch repair-deficient cancer. Sequenced material: peripheral blood, taken approximately 70 weeks after starting pembrolizumab.

CDR3 amino acids: CASSLIGIDEQFF. The CDR3, as DNA: TGTGCCAGCAGCTTAATTGGCATTGATGAGCAGTTCTTC. The genes are TRBV7-3 and TRBJ2-1; D is unresolved. Germline CDR1 is SGHTA and CDR2 is FQGTGA. The V end lost 1 base, the J end lost 8 bases, and 9 bases lay between the germline ends. CDR3 length: 13 residues.